The 21 T cell receptor beta chains given below trace back to one sample, sequenced in a study of CD8 T cells in Susac syndrome. Random hexamers were used to reverse transcribe 0.5 to 1 ug of RNA. In TCRdb, the immunoSEQ multiplex PCR reads were re-called with MiXCR into one record per CDR3 protein. The sample holds roughly 180,000 distinct CDR3 sequences, roughly 94% seen once. The source material was CD4+ T cells from PBMCs. These receptor sequences come from a human donor with Susac syndrome.

V gene TRBV2 combines with J gene TRBJ2-1; D possibly corresponds to TRBD2 (6 bases). The CDR3 consists of 13 residues. The germline CDR1 and CDR2 sequences are SNHLY and FYNNEI. Trimming removed 5 bases from V and 4 bases from J, with 9 bases in between. The CDR3 region has the DNA TGTGCCAGCAGTCCGGGACTGTACAATGAGCAGTTCTTC. Its translation: CASSPGLYNEQFF. The full variable domain, completed using reference TRBV2 and TRBJ2-1, is EPEVTQTPSHQVTQMGQEVILRCVPISNHLYFYWYRQILGQKVEFLVSFYNNEISEKSEIFDDQFSVERPDGSNFTLKIRSTKLEDSAMYFCASSPGLYNEQFFGPGTRLTVL.

This clonotype was counted once. The chain carries TRBV21-1 and TRBJ2-4; the DNA was not compared with TRBD1, the D call given in the table. TRBV21-1 is a pseudogene. The CDR3 totals 19 residues. The CDR3 reads CASSLPGQGALIAKNIQYF. The CDR3 DNA is TGTGCCAGCAGCTTACCGGGACAGGGGGCATTGATAGCCAAAAACATTCAGTACTTC.

There are a few counts of this clonotype. In DNA form, the CDR3 reads TGTGCCAGCAGCCAAGGAAACTATTCACCCCTCCACTTT. Translation gives CASSQGNYSPLHF. The chain carries TRBV3-1 and TRBJ1-6; no definite D call. This CDR3 has 13 residues. CDR1 and CDR2 from the germline V gene are LGHDT and YNNKEL (reference sequence). Trimming shortened V by 1 base and J by 8 bases, and 6 bases separated the two germline ends.

The chain employs TRBV7-2 and TRBJ2-1; TRBD2 matches 8 bases. CDR1 SGHTA and CDR2 FQGNSA come from the germline V gene. J lost 10 bases, V lost 1 base, and 6 bases had no gene match. The CDR3 covers 14 residues. The CDR3, as DNA: TGTGCCAGCAGCTTAGGCGGGAGGTTTAACGAGCAGTTCTTC. This codes for CASSLGGRFNEQFF.

This chain joins TRBV12-3 or TRBV12-4 and TRBJ1-5; D is ambiguous. The V end lost 1 base, the J end lost 1 base, and 5 bases lay between the germline ends. The CDR3 is made up of 14 amino acids. In DNA form, the CDR3 reads TGTGCCAGCAGTTTAGGGCAGAGCAATCAGCCCCAGCATTTT. Its protein product is CASSLGQSNQPQHF.

This chain links TRBV7-9 with TRBJ1-4; D might be TRBD1 (6 bases). Germline CDR1 and CDR2: SEHNR and FQNEAQ (reference sequence). V was shortened by 5 bases and J by 7 bases, with 17 bases between the two germline ends. The CDR3 sequence is 15 residues long. The DNA for the CDR3 is TGTGCCAGCAGCGATTACAGGGCTCCCGGTGAAAAACTGTTTTTT. As protein: CASSDYRAPGEKLFF.

This clonotype showed up just once. This chain connects TRBV30 to TRBJ2-7; 7 bases align to TRBD1. This CDR3 comprises 14 residues. V lost 0 bases, J lost 5 bases, and 7 bases stayed unmatched. CDR1 and CDR2 (germline): GTSNPN, SVGIG (reference sequence). CDR3 sequence reads: CAWSVVRDSNEQYF. CDR3 bases: TGTGCCTGGAGTGTTGTAAGGGACAGTAACGAGCAGTACTTC.

V is TRBV12-3 or TRBV12-4 and J is TRBJ2-7, with 11 positions matching TRBD1. The CDR3 consists of 14 residues. The V gene end was trimmed by 7 bases and the J gene end by 1 base; junction bases not matched to a gene: 3. As DNA, the CDR3 is TGTGCCAGCACCGGGACAGGGGGTTCCTACGAGCAGTACTTC. This encodes CASTGTGGSYEQYF.

The V call is TRBV7-9, the J call TRBJ2-3, with D perhaps matching TRBD2 (5 bases). Germline CDR1 is SEHNR and CDR2 is FQNEAQ (reference sequence). The CDR3 consists of 15 residues. Trimming shortened V by 5 bases and J by 2 bases, and 14 bases separated the two germline ends. For the CDR3, the DNA is TGTGCCAGCAGCCTCGAAGGGAGCGTCACAGATACGCAGTATTTT. This sequence encodes CASSLEGSVTDTQYF.

This chain's CDR3 is CASSLVPGADFYGYTF. As DNA, the CDR3 is TGTGCCAGCAGTTTAGTTCCGGGCGCGGATTTCTATGGCTACACCTTC. The J gene is TRBJ1-2, the V gene TRBV27; D is undetermined. Trimming removed 2 bases at V and 4 bases at J, with 17 bases between. Germline V gene data show CDR1 as MNHEY and CDR2 as SMNVEV (reference sequence). The CDR3 contains 16 residues.

The V gene is TRBV28, the J gene TRBJ2-7; 9 bases match TRBD2. The CDR3 is made up of 14 amino acids. The J segment lost 6 bases and the V segment lost 2 bases, leaving 5 bases of the junction unmatched. Per germline, CDR1 MDHEN and CDR2 SYDVKM. The CDR3 is CASSLLAGTSEQYF. The CDR3 DNA reads TGTGCCAGCAGTTTACTAGCGGGGACTTCCGAGCAGTACTTC.

The rearrangement joins TRBV5-1 to TRBJ2-3, with D perhaps TRBD1 (5 bases). This CDR3 has 14 residues. V lost 0 bases, J lost 4 bases, and 9 bases lay in between. Germline V gene sequence: CDR1 SGHRS, CDR2 YFSETQ. This CDR3 is CASSLEQGADTQYF. The DNA of the CDR3 is TGCGCCAGCAGCTTGGAGCAGGGTGCAGATACGCAGTATTTT.

The gene calls are TRBV19 and TRBJ2-1, with a possible D match to TRBD2 (5 bases). The CDR3 has 14 residues. Germline assignment: CDR1 LNHDA and CDR2 SQIVND (reference sequence). V lost 4 bases to trimming and J lost 3 bases, with 10 bases between them. As DNA, the CDR3 is TGTGCCAGTAGTACCCCCGGGGTCTACAATGAGCAGTTCTTC. This gives the protein CASSTPGVYNEQFF.

V usage is TRBV6-5 and J usage is TRBJ1-2; 7 bases match TRBD1. The CDR3 length is 12 residues. J lost 8 bases, V lost 8 bases, and 8 bases had no gene match. CDR1 is MNHEY and CDR2 is SVGAGI in the germline V gene. CDR3 nucleotides: TGTGCCAGCTTCAGGGGGGGGAACGGCTACACCTTC. Protein sequence: CASFRGGNGYTF.

The chain employs TRBV2 and TRBJ1-6; TRBD1 matches at 10 bases. This CDR3 spans 14 amino acids. Trimming cost V 8 bases and J 9 bases; bases outside gene matches: 7. Germline-derived CDR1 and CDR2 are SNHLY and FYNNEI. This CDR3 reads CASLRDRGSSPLHF. DNA of the CDR3: TGTGCCAGCCTAAGGGACAGGGGCAGTTCACCCCTCCACTTT.

V and J are TRBV2 and TRBJ2-4, with 9 nucleotides matching TRBD1. V shed 0 bases and J 7 bases; nucleotides not matched to a gene: 4. Per the germline V gene, CDR1 is SNHLY and CDR2 is FYNNEI. This CDR3 has 15 residues. In DNA, the CDR3 is TGTGCCAGCAGTGAAGCAGTACAGGGGGCGAACATTCAGTACTTC. This gives the protein CASSEAVQGANIQYF.

This chain joins TRBV12-3 or TRBV12-4 and TRBJ2-7; weak D call: TRBD2 (5 bases). Trimming shortened V by 6 bases and J by 5 bases, and 29 bases separated the two germline ends. This CDR3 has 18 residues. This CDR3 reads CASRHSPLGSTEVHEQYF. DNA for the CDR3: TGTGCCAGCAGGCACAGTCCGCTCGGCTCGACGGAGGTCCACGAGCAGTACTTC.

The chain links TRBV6-2 or TRBV6-3 to TRBJ2-1; TRBD2 matches 7 bases. Germline CDR1 reads MNHEY; CDR2 reads SVGEGT. CDR3 length: 13 residues. Unmatched junction bases numbered 10, after V lost 6 bases and J lost 11 bases. The CDR3 DNA is TGTGCCAGCAGACAGCAACCGGGACTAAAGCAGTTCTTC. It codes for CASRQQPGLKQFF.

This chain joins TRBV5-1 and TRBJ2-7; a possible D gene is TRBD1 (6 bases). V lost 4 bases and J 5 bases, leaving 19 bases between the germline ends. The CDR3 runs to 15 residues. CDR1 SGHRS and CDR2 YFSETQ come from the germline V gene. This CDR3 is CASSLQPGVRNEQYF. CDR3 in DNA: TGCGCCAGCAGCCTCCAGCCAGGGGTTCGAAACGAGCAGTACTTC.

The rearrangement links TRBV7-2 to TRBJ2-4; weak D call: TRBD2 (6 bases). This CDR3 contains 13 residues. Germline CDR1 SGHTA, CDR2 FQGNSA. The V end lost 3 bases, the J end lost 8 bases, and 11 bases lay between the germline ends. The CDR3 nucleotides are TGTGCCAGCAGCTTGGGACTTAATGACATTCAGTACTTC. Translating gives CASSLGLNDIQYF. Complete variable domain (other parts from reference TRBV7-2 and TRBJ2-4): GAGVSQSPSNKVTEKGKDVELRCDPISGHTALYWYRQSLGQGLEFLIYFQGNSAPDKSGLPSDRFSAERTGGSVSTLTIQRTQQEDSAVYLCASSLGLNDIQYFGAGTRLSVL.

The chain joins TRBV30 to TRBJ1-5, with D unclear. V gave up 4 bases and J gave up 5 bases, with 12 bases separating them. This CDR3 region has 13 residues. The germline V gene encodes CDR1 GTSNPN and CDR2 SVGIG (reference sequence). As DNA, the CDR3 is TGTGCCTGGAAGGCCGGTGGGGATCAGCCCCAGCATTTT. This encodes CAWKAGGDQPQHF.